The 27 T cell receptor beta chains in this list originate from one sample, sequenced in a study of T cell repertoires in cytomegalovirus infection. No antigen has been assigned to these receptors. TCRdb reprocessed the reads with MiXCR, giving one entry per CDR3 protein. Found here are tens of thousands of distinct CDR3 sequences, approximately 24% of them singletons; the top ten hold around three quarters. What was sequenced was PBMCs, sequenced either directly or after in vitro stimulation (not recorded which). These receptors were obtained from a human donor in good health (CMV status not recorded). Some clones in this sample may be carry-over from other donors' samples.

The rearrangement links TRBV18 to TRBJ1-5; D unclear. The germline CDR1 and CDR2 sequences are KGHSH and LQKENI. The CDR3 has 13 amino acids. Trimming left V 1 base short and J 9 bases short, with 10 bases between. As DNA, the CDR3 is TGTGCCAGCTCACCACAAGAGGATCGGCCCCAGCATTTT. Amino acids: CASSPQEDRPQHF.

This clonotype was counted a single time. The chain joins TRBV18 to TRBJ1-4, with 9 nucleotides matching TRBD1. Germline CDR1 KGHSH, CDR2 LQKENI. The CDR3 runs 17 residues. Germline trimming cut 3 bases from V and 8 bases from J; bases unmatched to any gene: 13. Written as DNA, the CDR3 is TGTGCCAGCTCACCCCCTAACCCACAGGGGGCAGGGGAAAAACTGTTTTTT. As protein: CASSPPNPQGAGEKLFF.

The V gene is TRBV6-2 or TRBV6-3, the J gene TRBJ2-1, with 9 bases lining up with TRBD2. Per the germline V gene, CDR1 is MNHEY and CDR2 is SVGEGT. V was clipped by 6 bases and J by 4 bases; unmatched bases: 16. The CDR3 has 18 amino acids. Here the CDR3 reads CASSRGGGRAYRYNEQFF. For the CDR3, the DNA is TGTGCCAGCAGCCGAGGTGGCGGGAGGGCCTACCGGTACAATGAGCAGTTCTTC.

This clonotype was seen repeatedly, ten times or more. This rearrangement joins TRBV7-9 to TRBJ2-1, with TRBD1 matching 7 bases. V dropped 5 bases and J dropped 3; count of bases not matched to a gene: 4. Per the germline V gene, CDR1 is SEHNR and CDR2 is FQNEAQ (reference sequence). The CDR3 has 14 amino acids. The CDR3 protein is CASSRDSNYNEQFF. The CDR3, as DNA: TGTGCCAGCAGCCGGGACAGCAACTACAATGAGCAGTTCTTC.

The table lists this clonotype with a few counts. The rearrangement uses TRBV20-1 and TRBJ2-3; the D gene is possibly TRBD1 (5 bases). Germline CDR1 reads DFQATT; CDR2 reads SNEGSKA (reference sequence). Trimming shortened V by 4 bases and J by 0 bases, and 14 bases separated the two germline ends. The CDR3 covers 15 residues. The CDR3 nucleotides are TGCAGTGCTACGACTCAGGGCGGTAGCACAGATACGCAGTATTTT. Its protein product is CSATTQGGSTDTQYF.

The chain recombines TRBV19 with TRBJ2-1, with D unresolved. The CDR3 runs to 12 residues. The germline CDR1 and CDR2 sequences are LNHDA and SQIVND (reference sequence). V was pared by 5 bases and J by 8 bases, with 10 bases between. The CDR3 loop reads CASSVTMDEQFF. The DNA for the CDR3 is TGTGCCAGTAGTGTCACTATGGATGAGCAGTTCTTC. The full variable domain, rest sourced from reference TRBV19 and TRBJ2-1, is DGGITQSPKYLFRKEGQNVTLSCEQNLNHDAMYWYRQDPGQGLRLIYYSQIVNDFQKGDIAEGYSVSREKKESFPLTVTSAQKNPTAFYLCASSVTMDEQFFGPGTRLTVL.

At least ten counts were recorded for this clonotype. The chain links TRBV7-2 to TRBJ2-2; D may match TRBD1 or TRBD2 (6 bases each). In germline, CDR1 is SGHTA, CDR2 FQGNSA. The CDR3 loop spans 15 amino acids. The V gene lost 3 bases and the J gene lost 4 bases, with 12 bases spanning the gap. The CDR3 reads CASSFRGASTGELFF. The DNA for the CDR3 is TGTGCCAGCAGCTTTAGGGGGGCTAGCACCGGGGAGCTGTTTTTT.

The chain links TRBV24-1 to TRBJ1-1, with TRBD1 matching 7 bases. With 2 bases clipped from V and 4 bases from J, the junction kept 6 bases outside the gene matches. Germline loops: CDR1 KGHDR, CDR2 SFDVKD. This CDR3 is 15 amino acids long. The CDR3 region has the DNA TGTGCCACCAGTGATTCAGGGGGATCGGGCACTGAAGCTTTCTTT. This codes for CATSDSGGSGTEAFF.

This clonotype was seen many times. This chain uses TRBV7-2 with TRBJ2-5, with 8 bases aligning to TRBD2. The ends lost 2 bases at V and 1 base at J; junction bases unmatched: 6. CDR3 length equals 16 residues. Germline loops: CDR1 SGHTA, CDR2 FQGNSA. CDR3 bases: TGTGCCAGCAGCTTAAGCGGGAGAGGGGGCCAAGAGACCCAGTACTTC. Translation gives CASSLSGRGGQETQYF.

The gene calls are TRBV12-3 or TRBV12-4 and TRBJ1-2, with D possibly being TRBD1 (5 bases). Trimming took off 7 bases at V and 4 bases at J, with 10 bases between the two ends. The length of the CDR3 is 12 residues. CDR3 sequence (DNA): TGTGCCAGCACTGGGCAGGGCTATGGCTACACCTTC. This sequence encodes CASTGQGYGYTF.

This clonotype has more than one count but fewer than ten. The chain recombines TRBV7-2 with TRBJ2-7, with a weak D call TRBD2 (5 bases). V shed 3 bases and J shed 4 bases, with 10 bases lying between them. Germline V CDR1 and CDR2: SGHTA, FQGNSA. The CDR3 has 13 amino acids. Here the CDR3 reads CASSFSGGYEQYV. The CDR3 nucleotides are TGTGCCAGCAGCTTCAGCGGCGGATACGAGCAGTACGTC.

CDR3 residues: CATSRTTRDAEAFF. In DNA, the CDR3 is TGTGCCACCAGCAGGACGACGAGGGACGCTGAAGCTTTCTTT. The chain is built from TRBV15 and TRBJ1-1; the D gene is possibly TRBD1 (5 bases). CDR3 size: 14 residues. Trimming pared 3 bases from V and 6 bases from J, leaving 14 bases between. The germline V gene encodes CDR1 LNHNV and CDR2 YYDKDF (reference sequence).

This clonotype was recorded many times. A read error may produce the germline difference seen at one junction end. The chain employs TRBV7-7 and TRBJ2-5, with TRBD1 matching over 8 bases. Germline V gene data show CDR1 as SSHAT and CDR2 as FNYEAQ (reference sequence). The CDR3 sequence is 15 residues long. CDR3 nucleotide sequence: TGTGCTAGCAGCTTAGCGGACAGGGTCCAAGAGACCCAGTACTTC. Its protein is CASSLADRVQETQYF. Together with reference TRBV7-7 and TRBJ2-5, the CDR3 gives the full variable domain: GAGVSQSPRYKVTKRGQDVTLRCDPISSHATLYWYQQALGQGPEFLTYFNYEAQPDKSGLPSDRFSAERPEGSISTLTIQRTEQRDSAMYRCASSLADRVQETQYFGPGTRLLVL.

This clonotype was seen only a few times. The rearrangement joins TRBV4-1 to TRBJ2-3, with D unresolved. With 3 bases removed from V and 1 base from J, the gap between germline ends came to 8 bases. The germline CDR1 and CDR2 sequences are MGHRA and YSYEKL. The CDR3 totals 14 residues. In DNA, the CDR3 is TGCGCCAGCAGCCACCACCGGGGCACAGATACGCAGTATTTT. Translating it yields CASSHHRGTDTQYF.

CDR3 in DNA: TGTGCCAGCAGTGAACGGTCCAGAGCGGGACAGGGCGCTGAAGCTTTCTTT. Amino acid sequence: CASSERSRAGQGAEAFF. This chain joins TRBV6-1 and TRBJ1-1; the match to TRBD1 covers 9 bases. This CDR3 has 17 residues. Germline lookup yields CDR1 MNHNS and CDR2 SASEGT. J lost 6 bases, V lost 2 bases, and 13 bases had no gene match.

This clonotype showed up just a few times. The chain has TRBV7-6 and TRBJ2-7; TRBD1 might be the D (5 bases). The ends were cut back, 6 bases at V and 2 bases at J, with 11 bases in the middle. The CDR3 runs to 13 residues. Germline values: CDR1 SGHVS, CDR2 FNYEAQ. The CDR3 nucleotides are TGTGCCAGCAGAATAACAGGTACCTACGAGCAGTACTTC. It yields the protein CASRITGTYEQYF.

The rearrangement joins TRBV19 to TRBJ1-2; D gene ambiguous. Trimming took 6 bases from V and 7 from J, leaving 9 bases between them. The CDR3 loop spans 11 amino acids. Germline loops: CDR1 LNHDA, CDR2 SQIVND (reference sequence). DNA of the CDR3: TGTGCCAGTAGAGAAGGACCTGGCTACACCTTC. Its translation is CASREGPGYTF.

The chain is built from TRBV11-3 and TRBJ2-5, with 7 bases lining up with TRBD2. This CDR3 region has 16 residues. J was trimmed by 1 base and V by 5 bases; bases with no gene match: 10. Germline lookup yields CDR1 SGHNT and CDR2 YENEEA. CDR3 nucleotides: TGTGCCAGCAGCCTGGGCTCCGGGACTATCCAAGAGACCCAGTACTTC. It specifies CASSLGSGTIQETQYF.

The CDR3 loop is CASRPVESQPQHF. The CDR3 region has the DNA TGTGCCAGCAGGCCAGTGGAAAGCCAGCCCCAGCATTTT. This chain connects TRBV2 to TRBJ1-5; D uncertain. Germline lookup yields CDR1 SNHLY and CDR2 FYNNEI. The CDR3 consists of 13 residues. V was pared by 6 bases and J by 7 bases, with 13 bases between.

This CDR3 is CASSRRESDTQYF. Written as DNA, the CDR3 is TGTGCCAGCAGCAGGCGGGAGTCAGATACGCAGTATTTT. V gene TRBV27 combines with J gene TRBJ2-3; TRBD2 aligns across 7 bases. Germline CDR1 reads MNHEY; CDR2 reads SMNVEV (reference sequence). The CDR3 totals 13 residues. V shed 6 bases and J 4 bases; nucleotides not matched to a gene: 4.

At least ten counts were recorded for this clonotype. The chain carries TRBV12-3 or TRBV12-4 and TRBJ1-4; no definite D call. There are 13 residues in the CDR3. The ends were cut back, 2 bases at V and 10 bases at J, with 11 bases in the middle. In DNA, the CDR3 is TGTGCCAGCAGTTTATACGAGGGAACAAAACTGTTTTTT. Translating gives CASSLYEGTKLFF.

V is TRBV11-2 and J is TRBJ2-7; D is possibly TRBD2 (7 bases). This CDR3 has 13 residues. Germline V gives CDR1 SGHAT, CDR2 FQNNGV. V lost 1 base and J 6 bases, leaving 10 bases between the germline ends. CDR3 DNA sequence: TGTGCCAGCAGCTTAGTACGGGGGGCCGAGCAGTACTTC. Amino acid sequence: CASSLVRGAEQYF.

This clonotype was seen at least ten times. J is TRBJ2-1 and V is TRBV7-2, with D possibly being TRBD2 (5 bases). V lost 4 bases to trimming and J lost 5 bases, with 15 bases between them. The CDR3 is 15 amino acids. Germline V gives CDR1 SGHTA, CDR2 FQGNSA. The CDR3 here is CASSSDPARDNEQFF. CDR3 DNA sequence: TGTGCCAGCAGCTCAGACCCAGCGAGGGACAATGAGCAGTTCTTC. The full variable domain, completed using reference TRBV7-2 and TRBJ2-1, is GAGVSQSPSNKVTEKGKDVELRCDPISGHTALYWYRQSLGQGLEFLIYFQGNSAPDKSGLPSDRFSAERTGGSVSTLTIQRTQQEDSAVYLCASSSDPARDNEQFFGPGTRLTVL.

The CDR3 sequence is CAWGKSGGVDTQYF. The CDR3, as DNA: TGTGCCTGGGGGAAGAGCGGGGGGGTAGATACGCAGTATTTT. V usage is TRBV30 and J usage is TRBJ2-3; 10 bases agree with TRBD2. V shed 5 bases, J shed 5 bases, and the junction held 7 bases outside the gene matches. The CDR3 contains 14 residues. Per germline, CDR1 GTSNPN and CDR2 SVGIG (reference sequence).

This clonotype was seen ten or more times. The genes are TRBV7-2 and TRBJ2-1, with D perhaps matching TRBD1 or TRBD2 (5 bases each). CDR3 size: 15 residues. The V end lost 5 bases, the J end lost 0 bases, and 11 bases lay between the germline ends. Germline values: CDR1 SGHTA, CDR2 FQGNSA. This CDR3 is CASSVGRRSYNEQFF. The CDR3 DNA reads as TGTGCCAGCAGCGTGGGACGCCGCTCCTACAATGAGCAGTTCTTC.

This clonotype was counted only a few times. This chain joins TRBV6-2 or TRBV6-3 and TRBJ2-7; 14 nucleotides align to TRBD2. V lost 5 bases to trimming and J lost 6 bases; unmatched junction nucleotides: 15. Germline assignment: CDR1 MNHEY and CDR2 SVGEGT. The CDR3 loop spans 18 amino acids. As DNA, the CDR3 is TGTGCCAGCAGTCAACAAAAGCCGGGACTAGCGGGAGTTGGCGAGCAGTACGTC. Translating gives CASSQQKPGLAGVGEQYV.

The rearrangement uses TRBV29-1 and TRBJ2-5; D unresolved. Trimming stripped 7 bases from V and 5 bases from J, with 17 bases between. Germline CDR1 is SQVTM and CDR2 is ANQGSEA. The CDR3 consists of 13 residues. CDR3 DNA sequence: TGCAGCGGAAGAAGGGCTATGTCGGAGACCCAGTACTTC. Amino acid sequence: CSGRRAMSETQYF.